The source of this TCR beta chain is a study of persistence of HIV-infected CD4 T cells. Regarding the study as a whole: TCRbeta richness was lower in CMV- and Gag-responding cells than in anti-CD3/anti-CD28-responding cells. Rare CMV-responding cells carrying HIV-1 proviruses were not analyzed separately for TCR.

Concerning this clone: What it binds is not known.

Germline assignment: CDR1 MDHEN and CDR2 SYDVKM. The CDR3 contains 16 residues. V lost 5 bases and J lost 7, with 23 bases in between. This nonspecific control used anti-CD3/anti-CD28 bead stimulation of CD4+ T cells. CD4+ T cells upregulating both CD40 ligand and CD69 were sorted as responding cells. Suppressive ART was started during chronic HIV-1 infection in these adults. The immunoSEQ assay was version 4, run in survey mode. Each sample used up to 1 ug genomic DNA diluted to 10 ng/uL. The data were produced by immunoSEQ multiplex PCR, yet TCRdb's version contains in-frame clones alone and is incomplete. The sample comprises 40,000 to 45,000 clones, roughly 90% of which are singletons, and 0.95% to 1.1% rests with the top ten.

The material sequenced was CD4+ T cells sorted from PBMCs after approximately 20-hour stimulation, taken from a patient who received antiretroviral therapy. This sequence was found in an adult man with HIV who was CMV-seropositive. The rearrangement links TRBV28 to TRBJ1-2, with a possible D match to TRBD1 (5 bases). The CDR3 coding sequence is TGTGCCAGCAGTCCAGCCGGGGGGGGAGTAAATCGTGGCTACACCTTC. Translating gives CASSPAGGGVNRGYTF.